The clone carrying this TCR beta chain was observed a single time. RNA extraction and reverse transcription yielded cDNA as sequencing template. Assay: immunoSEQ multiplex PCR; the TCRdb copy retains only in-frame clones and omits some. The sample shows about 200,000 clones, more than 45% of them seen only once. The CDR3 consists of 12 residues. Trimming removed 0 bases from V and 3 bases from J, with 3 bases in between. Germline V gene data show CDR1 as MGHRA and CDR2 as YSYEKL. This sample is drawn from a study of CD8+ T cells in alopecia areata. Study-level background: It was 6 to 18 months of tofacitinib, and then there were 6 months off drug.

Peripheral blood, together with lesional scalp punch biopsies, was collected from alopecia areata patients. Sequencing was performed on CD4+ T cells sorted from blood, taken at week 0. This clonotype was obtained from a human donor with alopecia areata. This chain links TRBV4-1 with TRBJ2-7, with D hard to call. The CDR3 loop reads CASSQDNYEQYF. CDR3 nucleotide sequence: TGCGCCAGCAGCCAAGATAACTACGAGCAGTACTTC.